This TCR beta chain was sequenced in a study of blood T cell repertoires in COVID-19. Germline trimming cut 4 bases from V and 10 bases from J; bases unmatched to any gene: 5. Germline loops: CDR1 MNHEY, CDR2 SVGAGI. The CDR3 is 14 residues long. Some clones are missing from TCRdb's copy, which holds only in-frame ones; the method was immunoSEQ multiplex PCR. The sample records around 180,000 clones, approximately 85% being singletons. The sequence derives from a man aged 55 to 70 with acute or convalescent COVID-19. Sequenced material: peripheral blood. The chain has TRBV6-5 and TRBJ1-6, with 9 bases that match TRBD1. CDR3 amino acids: CASSSGTGKSPLHF. The CDR3 bases are TGTGCCAGCAGTTCCGGGACAGGGAAATCACCCCTCCACTTT.